The clone carrying this T cell receptor beta chain has more than one count but fewer than ten. CDR3 length equals 16 residues. Looked up from germline, CDR1 is SGHRS and CDR2 is YFSETQ. V shed 2 bases and J shed 2 bases, with 15 bases lying between them. The assay was immunoSEQ multiplex PCR, and TCRdb's table has in-frame clones only and misses some. The table has around 50,000 clones, roughly 79% seen once. The sample belongs to a study of T cells in tumors after PD-1 blockade. This TCR was recovered from a human donor with basal cell carcinoma. The source material was PBMCs, sampled before anti-PD-1 treatment. V gene TRBV5-1 combines with J gene TRBJ2-3; weak D call: TRBD1 (6 bases). As DNA, the CDR3 is TGCGCCAGCAGCTTTCAGACAGGAGGAACCACAGATACGCAGTATTTT. Translating it yields CASSFQTGGTTDTQYF.